The 27 T cell receptor beta chains presented below share a single source sample, sequenced in a study of blood T cell repertoires in COVID-19. Generated by immunoSEQ multiplex PCR, the TCRdb table keeps only in-frame clones and is missing some. The sample lists approximately 210,000 clones; 80% to 90% were seen once. Sequencing input: peripheral blood. These receptors were collected from a human donor in a cohort sampled during active COVID-19.

The chain joins TRBV7-2 to TRBJ2-1, with D possibly TRBD1 on 6 matching bases. V lost 2 bases, J lost 3 bases, and 11 bases lay in between. The CDR3 spans 15 residues. From germline, CDR1 is SGHTA and CDR2 FQGNSA. The CDR3 loop is CASSLRQGSYNEQFF. CDR3 sequence (DNA): TGTGCCAGCAGCTTAAGGCAGGGGAGCTACAATGAGCAGTTCTTC.

Comment on this clone: The same CDR3 also results from other DNA sequences found in this sample. This chain links TRBV5-1 with TRBJ2-1; the D gene is possibly TRBD1 (5 bases). The germline V gene encodes CDR1 SGHRS and CDR2 YFSETQ. The CDR3 sequence is 13 residues long. V was clipped by 2 bases and J by 5 bases, with 8 bases between them. This CDR3 reads CASSLDRNNEQFF. CDR3 in DNA: TGCGCCAGCAGCTTAGACAGAAACAATGAGCAGTTCTTC.

This clone was recorded only once. The V and J genes are TRBV4-1 and TRBJ1-1; tentatively, D is TRBD1 (5 bases). The germline V and J ends were trimmed by 0 bases and 5 bases, with 13 bases remaining between them. Germline lookup yields CDR1 MGHRA and CDR2 YSYEKL. The CDR3 is made up of 15 amino acids. In DNA, the CDR3 is TGCGCCAGCAGCCAAGATGGGCGGGACTTTACTGAAGCTTTCTTT. Translated, it gives CASSQDGRDFTEAFF.

The rearrangement uses TRBV2 and TRBJ1-5; tentative D call: TRBD1 (5 bases). The CDR3 covers 13 residues. Trimming removed 6 bases from V and 4 bases from J, with 10 bases in between. CDR1 SNHLY and CDR2 FYNNEI come from the germline V gene. The CDR3 is CASRGLPNQPQHF. CDR3 DNA: TGTGCCAGCAGGGGACTCCCTAATCAGCCCCAGCATTTT. Full variable domain (remainder filled in from reference TRBV2 and TRBJ1-5): EPEVTQTPSHQVTQMGQEVILRCVPISNHLYFYWYRQILGQKVEFLVSFYNNEISEKSEIFDDQFSVERPDGSNFTLKIRSTKLEDSAMYFCASRGLPNQPQHFGDGTRLSIL.

The chain carries TRBV5-1 and TRBJ2-3, with a weak D call TRBD1 (6 bases). Germline CDR1 and CDR2: SGHRS and YFSETQ. Trimming removed 1 base at V and 2 bases at J, with 14 bases between. The CDR3 sequence is 16 residues long. This CDR3 is CASSLQGRMNTDTQYF. The CDR3 nucleotides read TGCGCCAGCAGCTTGCAGGGGCGTATGAACACAGATACGCAGTATTTT.

This clone was seen only once. J is TRBJ2-7 and V is TRBV6-5; 8 nucleotides line up with TRBD1. Germline values: CDR1 MNHEY, CDR2 SVGAGI. The CDR3 sequence is 13 residues long. V was clipped by 6 bases and J by 3 bases; unmatched bases: 4. The CDR3 is CASRKGQGYEQYV. The CDR3 DNA follows: TGTGCCAGCAGGAAAGGACAGGGCTACGAGCAGTACGTC.

Worth noting for this clone: An end of the junction differs from the germline gene, which may be a read error. The rearrangement uses TRBV28 and TRBJ2-7, with TRBD1 matching 9 bases. CDR1 MDHEN and CDR2 SYDVKM come from the germline V gene. This CDR3 is built from 10 residues. Here the CDR3 reads CASTGDRVHF. For the CDR3, the DNA is TGTGCCAGCACCGGGGACAGGGTCCACTTC.

CDR3 sequence reads: CASSRKGLAGGPYNEQFF. The DNA of the CDR3 is TGTGCCAGCAGCCGGAAGGGACTAGCGGGAGGCCCTTACAATGAGCAGTTCTTC. The gene calls are TRBV28 and TRBJ2-1, with 15 bases identical to TRBD2. The CDR3 contains 18 residues. The germline gives CDR1 MDHEN, CDR2 SYDVKM. V gave up 6 bases and J gave up 4 bases; unmatched junction bases: 10.

The V and J genes are TRBV3-1 (or the pseudogene TRBV3-2) and TRBJ1-3; D unresolved. Looked up from germline, CDR1 is LGHDT and CDR2 is YNNKEL (reference sequence). CDR3 length: 17 residues. V dropped 1 base and J dropped 2 bases, with 15 bases sitting between them. The CDR3 spells CASSQVFRGSAGNTIYF. The CDR3 bases are TGTGCCAGCAGCCAAGTTTTTCGGGGTTCAGCTGGAAACACCATATATTTT.

The chain joins TRBV10-3 to TRBJ1-5, with D possibly matching TRBD1 (6 bases). This CDR3 is built from 13 residues. With 6 bases removed from V and 5 bases from J, the gap between germline ends came to 11 bases. Germline V gene lookup returns CDR1 ENHRY and CDR2 SYGVKD. This CDR3 reads CAIRQGKDQPQHF. CDR3 nucleotide sequence: TGTGCCATCAGGCAGGGGAAGGATCAGCCCCAGCATTTT.

The chain employs TRBV27 and TRBJ2-4; D unclear. This CDR3 has 14 amino acids. The germline V gene has CDR1 MNHEY and CDR2 SMNVEV (reference sequence). The V end lost 5 bases, the J end lost 0 bases, and 8 bases lay between the germline ends. In DNA form, the CDR3 reads TGTGCCAGCAGTACGGTTCTAGCCAAAAACATTCAGTACTTC. This translates into CASSTVLAKNIQYF.

This clone occurred once. The J gene is TRBJ2-4, the V gene TRBV13; D may be TRBD2 (5 bases). V was cut by 5 bases and J by 1 base, with 9 bases left in between. Germline CDR1 and CDR2: PRHDT and FYEKMQ (reference sequence). The CDR3 is 14 amino acids. DNA for the CDR3: TGTGCCAGCAGCCCGAGGGAGGCCAAAAACATTCAGTACTTC. Its translation is CASSPREAKNIQYF.

The V gene is TRBV5-4, the J gene TRBJ2-7, with TRBD2 matching 12 bases. With 3 bases clipped from V and 3 bases from J, the junction kept 4 bases outside the gene matches. CDR3 length equals 15 residues. Germline loops: CDR1 SGHNT, CDR2 YYREEE (reference sequence). The CDR3 coding sequence is TGTGCCAGCAGCTCTGGACTAGCGGGAAACTACGAGCAGTACTTC. Translated, it gives CASSSGLAGNYEQYF.

Note on this clone: At one boundary the junction diverges from the germline segment, which might be a read error. This chain links TRBV7-7 with TRBJ2-3; TRBD2 matches at 8 bases. There are 16 residues in the CDR3. Germline V gene sequence: CDR1 SSHAT, CDR2 FNYEAQ (reference sequence). CDR3 sequence reads: CASSLGIRGLADTQYF. The CDR3 DNA reads TGTGCTAGCAGCTTAGGAATTCGGGGACTAGCAGATACGCAGTATTTT.

The chain employs TRBV15 and TRBJ2-3, with D unclear. CDR1 is LNHNV, CDR2 YYDKDF, per germline (reference sequence). CDR3 size: 13 residues. V was trimmed by 0 bases and J by 6 bases, leaving 7 bases between them. CDR3 coding DNA: TGTGCCACCAGCAGAGATATTTTGGATACGCAGTATTTT. Protein sequence: CATSRDILDTQYF.

The CDR3 DNA sequence: TGTGCCAGCGGCAGGACGAGCGGCCGGTCGGCCCAGTACTTC. This translates into CASGRTSGRSAQYF. The chain combines TRBV5-6 with TRBJ2-5; maybe TRBD2 (5 bases). V shed 7 bases and J shed 9 bases, with 22 bases lying between them. Germline lookup yields CDR1 SGHDT and CDR2 YYEEEE. This CDR3 is 14 amino acids long.

The rearrangement joins TRBV19 to TRBJ1-1; the D is unclear. The CDR3 spans 14 residues. Trimming cost V 10 bases and J 2 bases, with 17 bases left between them. From germline, CDR1 is LNHDA and CDR2 SQIVND (reference sequence). CDR3 protein: CATKMGTANTEAFF. DNA for the CDR3: TGTGCCACTAAGATGGGCACTGCCAACACTGAAGCTTTCTTT.

The chain has TRBV7-6 and TRBJ2-1, with TRBD1 identical over 9 bases. CDR3 length equals 14 residues. V lost 4 bases and J lost 8; bases outside the gene matches: 6. CDR1 is SGHVS, CDR2 FNYEAQ, per germline. CDR3 loop: CASSWGQGLHEQFF. In nucleotides, the CDR3 is TGTGCCAGCAGCTGGGGACAGGGTCTTCATGAGCAGTTCTTC.

The genes are TRBV27 and TRBJ2-7; D unresolved. CDR1 MNHEY and CDR2 SMNVEV come from the germline V gene (reference sequence). The CDR3 runs to 14 residues. V lost 1 base, J lost 1 base, and 8 bases lay in between. In DNA form, the CDR3 reads TGTGCCAGCAGTTTATTCGGAGCGTCCTACGAGCAGTACTTC. This codes for CASSLFGASYEQYF.

The gene calls are TRBV6-5 and TRBJ1-1; TRBD1 agrees at 7 bases. Germline loops: CDR1 MNHEY, CDR2 SVGAGI. The ends lost 11 bases at V and 2 bases at J; junction bases unmatched: 5. This CDR3 comprises 12 residues. This chain's CDR3 is CAADRDNTEAFF. In DNA form, the CDR3 reads TGTGCCGCAGACAGGGACAACACTGAAGCTTTCTTT.

This clone came up many times. The same CDR3 also results from other DNA sequences found in this sample. The genes are TRBV9 and TRBJ2-1; D may be TRBD1 (6 bases). CDR3 length: 12 amino acids. The V end was cut by 0 bases, the J end by 9 bases, with 7 bases between. Germline loops: CDR1 SGDLS, CDR2 YYNGEE. This CDR3 reads CASSVGGGEQFF. CDR3 nucleotides: TGTGCCAGCAGCGTAGGAGGGGGTGAGCAGTTCTTC.

This clone was recorded once. V usage is TRBV11-2 and J usage is TRBJ1-1; TRBD1 matches at 8 bases. The V gene's germline CDR1 is SGHAT and CDR2 FQNNGV. V gave up 4 bases and J gave up 4 bases; unmatched junction bases: 20. This CDR3 region has 19 residues. The CDR3 region has the DNA TGTGCCAGCAGCTCCGCCCATGGTGCAGGGGGCTTCTCGGGCACTGAAGCTTTCTTT. Amino acid sequence: CASSSAHGAGGFSGTEAFF.

The V gene is TRBV9, the J gene TRBJ1-4, with 10 positions matching TRBD1. Germline CDR1 SGDLS, CDR2 YYNGEE. CDR3 length: 17 amino acids. Trimming took 6 bases from V and 4 from J; bases not matched to a gene: 12. The CDR3 loop is CASNLTRGTGVNEKLFF. The CDR3 DNA follows: TGTGCCAGCAACTTAACCCGGGGGACAGGGGTTAATGAAAAACTGTTTTTT.

This clone appeared a single time. This rearrangement joins TRBV7-9 to TRBJ2-6, with D tentatively TRBD1 (6 bases). Germline CDR1 is SEHNR and CDR2 is FQNEAQ (reference sequence). This CDR3 is built from 17 residues. The V end was cut by 5 bases, the J end by 0 bases, with 14 bases between. CDR3 DNA sequence: TGTGCCAGCAGCCTCATTACAGGGCTCTCTGGGGCCAACGTCCTGACTTTC. Protein product: CASSLITGLSGANVLTF. Combining the CDR3 with reference TRBV7-9 and TRBJ2-6 gives the whole variable domain DTGVSQNPRHKITKRGQNVTFRCDPISEHNRLYWYRQTLGQGPEFLTYFQNEAQLEKSRLLSDRFSAERPKGSFSTLEIQRTEQGDSAMYLCASSLITGLSGANVLTFGAGSRLTVL.

The chain carries TRBV6-6 and TRBJ1-2; D is possibly TRBD1 (6 bases). The V end was cut by 8 bases, the J end by 3 bases, with 13 bases between. Germline CDR1 MNHNY, CDR2 SVGAGI (reference sequence). The CDR3 consists of 13 residues. The CDR3 protein is CASQKTGDYGYTF. CDR3 coding DNA: TGTGCCAGCCAGAAGACAGGAGACTATGGCTACACCTTC.

This clone was seen only once. The rearrangement uses TRBV19 and TRBJ2-6, with D perhaps TRBD1 (5 bases). The CDR3 spans 15 residues. Germline lookup yields CDR1 LNHDA and CDR2 SQIVND (reference sequence). The V end lost 6 bases, the J end lost 4 bases, and 13 bases lay between the germline ends. The CDR3 DNA reads as TGTGCCAGTAGAACCCCTGGGGCAGGGGCCAACGTCCTGACTTTC. Its protein product is CASRTPGAGANVLTF.

The genes are TRBV2 and TRBJ2-7, with 9 bases lining up with TRBD1. The length of the CDR3 is 15 residues. With 6 bases clipped from V and 3 bases from J, the junction kept 9 bases outside the gene matches. In germline, CDR1 is SNHLY, CDR2 FYNNEI. CDR3 bases: TGTGCCAGCAGAGAGGGACAGGGCGCGTTCTACGAGCAGTACGTC. Translated: CASREGQGAFYEQYV.